Included here is one T cell receptor (beta chain) sequence, with context. Its antigen is not known. This specimen belongs to a study of cytomegalovirus exposure and HLA in healthy donors. The overall study: In a later analysis, the roughly 120 validation repertoires were reported to have used the same platform as the roughly 730 first-cohort repertoires.

The study, taken as a whole, reports: For most TCR sequences rarity was the rule, although some public TCRs occurred in many donors. Diagnosis of cytomegalovirus status made by the classifier reportedly showed high specificity and sensitivity. Cytomegalovirus association was listed for about 180 TCR beta chains.

This CDR3 spans 14 amino acids. The V end was cut by 4 bases, the J end by 3 bases, with 10 bases between. Germline V CDR1 and CDR2: GTSNPN, SVGIG (reference sequence). Measured with immunoSEQ multiplex PCR; TCRdb has only the in-frame clones, and not every one. The table includes about 220,000 clones, about nine tenths detected once. This chain joins TRBV30 and TRBJ2-6; a possible D gene is TRBD1 (6 bases). Sequenced: PBMCs. The receptor was derived from a woman aged 18 to 35 in good health and CMV-seronegative. CDR3 sequence: CAWTGVGGANVLTF. CDR3 coding DNA: TGTGCCTGGACAGGGGTGGGTGGGGCCAACGTCCTGACTTTC. The variable domain in full, completed from reference TRBV30 and TRBJ2-6, reads SQTIHQWPATLVQPVGSPLSLECTVEGTSNPNLYWYRQAAGRGLQLLFYSVGIGQISSEVPQNLSASRPQDRQFILSSKKLLLSDSGFYLCAWTGVGGANVLTFGAGSRLTVL.